This T cell receptor beta chain was observed in a study of Ad26.COV2.S vaccination and SARS-CoV-2 variants. The sample's treatment: some 20 received Ad26.COV2.S at low or high dose, single or two shots; several received placebo; per-sample allocation not given. Samples analyzed were those drawn on day 63 after the first vaccine or placebo injection. Study conclusions and caveats: A substantial breadth of spike-specific CD8+ and CD4+ T cell responses after vaccination has been reported.

Libraries were prepared by immunoSEQ multiplex PCR; TCRdb keeps only in-frame clonotypes and omits some of them. In the table there are around 400,000 clones, 83% of which are singletons. In regard to this clone: Its antigen is not known.

The sequence derives from a person between 18 and 65 years old who received the Ad26.COV2.S COVID-19 vaccine or a placebo. The sample was peripheral blood, taken in a trial of Ad26.COV2.S vaccine versus placebo.

The CDR3 nucleotides are TGTGCCAGCAGTTCAATACTCCCGGACAGGGGACATGGCTACACCTTC. Its protein is CASSSILPDRGHGYTF. This chain links TRBV7-9 with TRBJ1-2; 9 bases map to TRBD1. This CDR3 is built from 16 residues. V lost 6 bases to trimming and J lost 6 bases; unmatched junction nucleotides: 14. CDR1 and CDR2 from the germline V gene are SEHNR and FQNEAQ (reference sequence).